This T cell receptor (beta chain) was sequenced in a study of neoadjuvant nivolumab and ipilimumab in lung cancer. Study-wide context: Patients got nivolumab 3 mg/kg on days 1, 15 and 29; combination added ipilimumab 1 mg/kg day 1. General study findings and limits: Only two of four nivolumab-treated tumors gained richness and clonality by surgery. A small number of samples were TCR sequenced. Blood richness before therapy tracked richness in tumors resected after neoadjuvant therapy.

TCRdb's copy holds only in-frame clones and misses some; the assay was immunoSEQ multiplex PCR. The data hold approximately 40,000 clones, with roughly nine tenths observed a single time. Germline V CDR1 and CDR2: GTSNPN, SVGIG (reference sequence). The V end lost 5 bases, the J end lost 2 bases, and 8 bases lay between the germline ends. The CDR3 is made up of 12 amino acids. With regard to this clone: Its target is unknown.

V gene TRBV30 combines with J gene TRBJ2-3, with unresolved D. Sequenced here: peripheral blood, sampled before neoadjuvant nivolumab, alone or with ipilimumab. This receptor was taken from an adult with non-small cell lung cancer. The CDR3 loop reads CAWETDTDTQYF. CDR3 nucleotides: TGTGCCTGGGAGACCGACACAGATACGCAGTATTTT. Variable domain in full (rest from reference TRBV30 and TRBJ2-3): SQTIHQWPATLVQPVGSPLSLECTVEGTSNPNLYWYRQAAGRGLQLLFYSVGIGQISSEVPQNLSASRPQDRQFILSSKKLLLSDSGFYLCAWETDTDTQYFGPGTRLTVL.